Following are 8 T cell receptor beta chains from one sample sequenced in a study of cytomegalovirus exposure and HLA in healthy donors. A multiplex PCR was run with 60 Vbeta primers and 13 Jbeta primers. Assay: immunoSEQ multiplex PCR; the TCRdb copy retains only in-frame clones and omits some. The sample contains about 130,000 clones, 70% to 80% of which appear only once. Sequenced: PBMCs. These receptors originate from a man aged 18 to 35 in good health and CMV-seronegative.

J is TRBJ2-3 and V is TRBV5-4; 11 nucleotides line up with TRBD2. V gave up 4 bases and J gave up 1 base; unmatched junction bases: 5. This CDR3 contains 16 residues. Germline V gives CDR1 SGHNT, CDR2 YYREEE (reference sequence). CDR3 coding DNA: TGTGCCAGCAGCCTAGGGACTAGCGGACGCACAGATACGCAGTATTTT. This translates into CASSLGTSGRTDTQYF.

This clone is a singleton in its sample. The chain employs TRBV18 and TRBJ1-1; 7 bases are shared with TRBD1. With 4 bases clipped from V and 4 bases from J, the junction kept 6 bases outside the gene matches. The CDR3 is made up of 14 amino acids. The germline CDR1 and CDR2 sequences are KGHSH and LQKENI. Here the CDR3 reads CASSRDRDGTEAFF. The DNA of the CDR3 is TGTGCCAGCTCACGCGACAGGGATGGCACTGAAGCTTTCTTT.

This sequence joins TRBV9 and TRBJ2-1; TRBD2 matches 7 bases. Looked up from germline, CDR1 is SGDLS and CDR2 is YYNGEE. The CDR3 sequence is 17 residues long. V lost 0 bases to trimming and J lost 4 bases; unmatched junction nucleotides: 10. CDR3 residues: CASSVGALAPVYNEQFF. In DNA, the CDR3 is TGTGCCAGCAGCGTAGGGGCACTAGCGCCAGTTTACAATGAGCAGTTCTTC. Combining the CDR3 with reference TRBV9 and TRBJ2-1 gives the whole variable domain DSGVTQTPKHLITATGQRVTLRCSPRSGDLSVYWYQQSLDQGLQFLIQYYNGEERAKGNILERFSAQQFPDLHSELNLSSLELGDSALYFCASSVGALAPVYNEQFFGPGTRLTVL.

The CDR3 spells CASSGTGGNSPLHF. CDR3 coding DNA: TGTGCCAGCAGCGGGACAGGGGGTAATTCACCCCTCCACTTT. The rearrangement uses TRBV7-3 and TRBJ1-6; 11 nucleotides line up with TRBD1. This CDR3 is 14 amino acids long. With V trimmed by 5 bases and J by 6 bases, 0 bases remained unmatched. Germline V gene lookup returns CDR1 SGHTA and CDR2 FQGTGA.

This sequence joins TRBV5-3 and TRBJ2-7, with TRBD1 identical over 9 bases. TRBV5-3 is identified as an open reading frame with a role that is uncertain. After removal of 3 bases from V and 1 base from J, the junction contained 8 bases not matched to a gene. The CDR3 totals 16 residues. The CDR3 bases are TGTGCCAGAAGCTCCAACAGGGGGCGGGGGTCCTACGAGCAGTACGTC. Translated: CARSSNRGRGSYEQYV.

The chain combines TRBV7-2 with TRBJ2-1; 13 bases are shared with TRBD2. V gave up 5 bases and J gave up 4 bases; unmatched junction bases: 8. This CDR3 has 17 residues. The germline V gene encodes CDR1 SGHTA and CDR2 FQGNSA. CDR3 nucleotides: TGTGCCAGCAGCCCAACTAGCGGGAGGGCCCAGTACAATGAGCAGTTCTTC. Amino acid sequence: CASSPTSGRAQYNEQFF.

This clone turned up a few times. The CDR3 sequence: CASSLFTGDEKLFF. The CDR3 DNA reads TGTGCCAGCAGCTTGTTCACAGGGGATGAAAAACTGTTTTTT. The rearrangement links TRBV5-4 to TRBJ1-4, with 7 bases aligning to TRBD1. CDR3 size: 14 residues. Per the germline V gene, CDR1 is SGHNT and CDR2 is YYREEE (reference sequence). After removal of 1 base from V and 6 bases from J, the junction contained 3 bases not matched to a gene.

The chain recombines TRBV7-2 with TRBJ1-5; D is unclear. V lost 8 bases to trimming and J lost 3 bases, with 11 bases between them. The V gene's germline CDR1 is SGHTA and CDR2 FQGNSA. This CDR3 is built from 13 residues. CDR3 sequence: CASAEGFNQPQHF. As DNA, the CDR3 is TGTGCCAGCGCGGAGGGCTTCAATCAGCCCCAGCATTTT.